This T cell receptor (beta chain) was recorded in a study of T cells after yellow fever vaccination. With 6 bases clipped from V and 8 bases from J, the junction kept 12 bases outside the gene matches. Germline CDR1 reads SGHTA; CDR2 reads FQGNSA. The CDR3 has 15 residues. Many counts were recorded for this clonotype. The antigen remains unidentified. Notes on the study in general: In post-booster samples, most primary-vaccination clones reappeared (approximately 96% CD4, roughly 88% CD8). Relatively few clonotypes were ones that appeared in both CD4 and CD8 compartments.

The study made its TCR cDNA through 5'RACE template switching. That step introduced a universal primer site along with UMIs. TCRdb re-analysed the 5' RACE reads in MiXCR, keeping a single row per CDR3 protein. The sample has 110,000 to 150,000 distinct CDR3 sequences, under 8% seen once; the top ten hold approximately 0.61%. The clonotype originates from a man aged 25-45 years who received the YFV17D yellow fever vaccine. This rearrangement joins TRBV7-2 to TRBJ2-1, with TRBD2 identical over 8 bases. This specimen consisted of CD4+ T cells sorted from PBMCs, obtained 10 days after the yellow fever booster vaccination. The CDR3 sequence: CASSLTSGHGYEQFF. Written as DNA, the CDR3 is TGTGCCAGCAGTCTTACTAGCGGTCACGGTTATGAGCAGTTCTTC.